The text below deals with one TCR beta chain. Its antigen is undetermined. In the sorted-subset replicate PCRs, 150 to 200 ng DNA, 25,000 to 30,000 T cell genomes, was used. Clones were read by immunoSEQ multiplex PCR, and TCRdb kept only the in-frame ones, dropping some. The sample holds 1,100,000 or so clones, about four fifths seen once. The sample is drawn from a study of shared clonotypes between healthy human individuals. Study-level points and caveats: The generation probabilities recorded for non-shared clonotypes fell below those of clonotypes shared by all four donors. What rarefaction showed was incomplete sorted-subset sequencing despite large depth.

The specimen sequenced was memory CD4+ T cells from PBMCs. Subset here: CD45RA-negative fraction. The receptor was derived from a man younger than 35 in good health. Some clones in this sample may be carry-over from other donors' samples.

CDR3 region: CASSPPQGSAGYTF. The CDR3 DNA sequence: TGTGCCAGCAGCCCCCCACAGGGTTCCGCTGGCTACACCTTC. J is TRBJ1-2 and V is TRBV7-9, with a weak D call TRBD1 (6 bases). The germline V gene encodes CDR1 SEHNR and CDR2 FQNEAQ (reference sequence). The CDR3 is 14 amino acids. V lost 5 bases and J lost 7, with 17 bases in between. Variable domain in full (rest from reference TRBV7-9 and TRBJ1-2): DTGVSQNPRHKITKRGQNVTFRCDPISEHNRLYWYRQTLGQGPEFLTYFQNEAQLEKSRLLSDRFSAERPKGSFSTLEIQRTEQGDSAMYLCASSPPQGSAGYTFGSGTRLTVV.